This TCR beta chain stems from a study of blood T cell repertoires in COVID-19 (dated by TCRdb to between 2020 and 2021). For the study in its entirety: Collaborator samples came from the United States, Italy and Spain and covered acute and convalescent phases of COVID-19. The material from the prospective study consisted of cDNA or gDNA derived from T cells, B-cell-depleted T cells, or PBMCs. Subjects who had been exposed to COVID-19, were actively infected with it, or had recovered from it provided the deeply sampled blood TCRbeta repertoires that made up the dataset. The repertoires were released in a freely available public database meant as a resource for research on the immune response to SARS-CoV-2. The samples were drawn from two sources: the first 160 participants of the ongoing ImmuneRACE study, and over 1,000 subjects contributed by 6 global collaborators. Nearly every sample came with metadata listing a de-identified subject ID, COVID-19 status, age in years and sex. Where available, HLA class I and class II types were taken from metadata supplied by the sample provider and were not determined by assay-based typing. Results the study describes overall, beyond this receptor: The quantity of clinical and demographic metadata differed by source and by participant and was supplied without curation.

TCRbeta CDR3 regions were amplified from genomic DNA using the immunoSEQ Assay, a bias-controlled multiplex PCR. As for the original processing: Nucleated cell counts per sample were estimated from amplification of reference gene primers within the assay. To quantify the absolute abundance of each unique TCRbeta CDR3 rearrangement, sequence reads were collapsed and filtered. For each sample, productive Simpson clonality was calculated as the square root of Simpson's diversity index across productive rearrangements. This is the immuneACCESS table as TCRdb keeps it, with only in-frame sequences that have V and J called. A part of the clones is gone; compared with another copy, unresolved V genes explain less than half, and the rest is unexplained. Clone size and the V and J calls come from that table; the DNA yielded D and trimming. For this sample there are around 330,000 clones; about 88% appear just once. The leading ten clones occupy around 2.6% of the sample.

Enrolling through a virtual design, the prospective study's participants ranged in age from roughly 18 to 89 years and lived across 24 United States geographic areas. Cohort assignment in the prospective study relied on participant-reported clinical history from a screening survey and a study questionnaire. ImmuneRACE Cohort 3 recovered participants were defined by two consecutive negative NP/OP PCR tests, healthcare professional clearance, or symptom resolution. Mobile phlebotomists in the prospective study collected whole blood, serum and a nasopharyngeal or oropharyngeal swab from every participant. Prospective study participants could optionally give additional blood draws and questionnaires over a roughly 2-month period. Before DNA extraction, prospective study blood samples were shipped either frozen or at room temperature. The germline V gene provides CDR1 SGHRS and CDR2 YFSETQ. The CDR3 spans 12 residues, from the cysteine through the phenylalanine. CDR3 DNA only is kept here, 36 bases in frame from base 1. Deletion took 7 bases off V and 7 bases off J, with a span of 14 bases between the germline ends.

A word on this clone: Its binding antigen is unknown. Base-call qualities are not available, and no considerably larger clone is one nucleotide away.

The TCR comes from a man aged 55 to 69 who had recovered from COVID-19. Sequencing was done on a sample of PBMCs or T cells enriched from blood (not recorded which). The rearranged segments are TRBV5-1 and TRBJ1-2, with the D gene too uncertain to name. The nucleotide sequence is given as TGCGCCAGCTCCGGGTTCGAGGGTGGCTACACCTTC. This codes for CASSGFEGGYTF.